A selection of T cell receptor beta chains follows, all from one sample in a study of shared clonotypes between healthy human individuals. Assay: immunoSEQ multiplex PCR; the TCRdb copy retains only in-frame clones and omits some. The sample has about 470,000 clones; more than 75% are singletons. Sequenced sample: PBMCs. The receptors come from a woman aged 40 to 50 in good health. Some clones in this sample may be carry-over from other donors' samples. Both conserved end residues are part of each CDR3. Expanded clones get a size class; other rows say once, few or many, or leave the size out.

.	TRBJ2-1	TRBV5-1	CASSPHSGAGEREQFF
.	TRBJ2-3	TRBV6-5	CASRRAGGPTDTQYF
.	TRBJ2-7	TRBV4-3	CASSQEIAGYEQYF
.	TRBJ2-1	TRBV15	CATSTWTFPNEQFF
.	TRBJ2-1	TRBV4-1	CASRNNLGSSYNEQFF
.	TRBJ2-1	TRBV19	CASSMAQRDYNEQFF
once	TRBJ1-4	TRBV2	CASSRDGTDEKLFF
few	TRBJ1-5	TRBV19	CATSRSADSYQPQHF
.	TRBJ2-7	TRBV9	CASSAGTHSYEQYF
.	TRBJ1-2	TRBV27	CASSWGQNYGYTF
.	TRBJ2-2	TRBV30	CAWSVDVGELFF
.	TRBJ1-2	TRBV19	CASSGTGGNYGYTF
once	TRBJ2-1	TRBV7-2	CASSLILAGGQSEQFF
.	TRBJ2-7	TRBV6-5	CASTPGGRIYEQYF
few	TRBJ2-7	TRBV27	CASSLQQGTPYEQYF
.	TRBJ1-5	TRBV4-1	CASSQSTGGLGNQPQHF
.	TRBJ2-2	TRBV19	CASSTILGRGTSNTGELFF
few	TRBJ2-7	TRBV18	CASSPSRDTGYEQYF
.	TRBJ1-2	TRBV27	CASSSSPGYSYGYTF
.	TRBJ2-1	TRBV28	CASSPGPEASQQFF
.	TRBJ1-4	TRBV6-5	CASSPGVREKLFF
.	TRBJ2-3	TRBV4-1	CASSRGGAGSDTQYF
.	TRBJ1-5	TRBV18	CASSPQSPGGNQPQHF
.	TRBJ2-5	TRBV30	CAWSVLGQGAKTQYF
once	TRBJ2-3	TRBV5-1	CASSLALQGADTQYF
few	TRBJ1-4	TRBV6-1	CASSEALLGQTSF
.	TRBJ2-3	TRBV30	CAWSVGSDTDTQYF
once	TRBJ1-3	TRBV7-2	CASSSSDGNTIYF
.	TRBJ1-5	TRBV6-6	CASSYSGGVHQPQHF
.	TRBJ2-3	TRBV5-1	CASSATSGGLAADTQYF
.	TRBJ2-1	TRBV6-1	CASSEGWRSYNEQFF
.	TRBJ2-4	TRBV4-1	CASSLTQTSGIDIQYF
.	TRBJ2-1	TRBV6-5	CASSHRDYYLEQFF
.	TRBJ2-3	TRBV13	CASSPRDKGLAGGADTQYF
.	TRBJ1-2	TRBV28	CASTGRALGGYTF
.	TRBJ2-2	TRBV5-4	CASSLISGVTGELFF
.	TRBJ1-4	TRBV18	CASSPLDRGIEKLFF
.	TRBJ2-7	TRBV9	CASSVGTGVTYEQYF
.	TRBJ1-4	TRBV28	CASSRVRGNEKLFF
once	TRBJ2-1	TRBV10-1	CASRRRDSIEHGQFF
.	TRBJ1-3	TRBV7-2	CASSSISGGNTIYF
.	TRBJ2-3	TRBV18	CASSPTVPQDTQYF
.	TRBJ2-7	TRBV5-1	CASSLEGLSYEQYF
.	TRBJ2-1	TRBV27	CASSLAGVAYNEQFF
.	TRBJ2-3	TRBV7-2	CASSLGASGYTDTQYF
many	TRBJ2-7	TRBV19	CASSMKDRVSYEQYF
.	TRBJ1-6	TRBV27	CASRDYSPLHF
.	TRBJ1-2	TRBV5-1	CASSLEGQQVGYTF
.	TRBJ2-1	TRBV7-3	CASSLTGVVGGSSYNEQFF
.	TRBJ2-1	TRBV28	CASSFPSSGRLDEQFF
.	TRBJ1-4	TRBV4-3	CASSHLRDSNEKLFF
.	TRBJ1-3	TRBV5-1	CASSSGQAGNTIYF
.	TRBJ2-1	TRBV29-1	CSGSSGSYNEQFF
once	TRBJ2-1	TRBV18	CASSPQSGRYNEQFF